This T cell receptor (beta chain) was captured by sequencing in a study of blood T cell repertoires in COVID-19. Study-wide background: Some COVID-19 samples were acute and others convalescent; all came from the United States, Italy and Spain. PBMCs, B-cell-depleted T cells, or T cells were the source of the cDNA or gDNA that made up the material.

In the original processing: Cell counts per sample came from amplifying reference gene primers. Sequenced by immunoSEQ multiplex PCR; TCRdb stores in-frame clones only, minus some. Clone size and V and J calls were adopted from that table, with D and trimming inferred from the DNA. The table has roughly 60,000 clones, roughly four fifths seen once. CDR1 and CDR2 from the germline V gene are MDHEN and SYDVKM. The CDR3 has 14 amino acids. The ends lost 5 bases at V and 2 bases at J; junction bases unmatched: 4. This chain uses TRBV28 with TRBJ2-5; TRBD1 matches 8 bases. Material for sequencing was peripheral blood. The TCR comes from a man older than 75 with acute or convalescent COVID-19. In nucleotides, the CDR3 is TGTGCCAGCAGTCCAGGGGGCAGGCAAGAGACCCAGTACTTC. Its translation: CASSPGGRQETQYF.